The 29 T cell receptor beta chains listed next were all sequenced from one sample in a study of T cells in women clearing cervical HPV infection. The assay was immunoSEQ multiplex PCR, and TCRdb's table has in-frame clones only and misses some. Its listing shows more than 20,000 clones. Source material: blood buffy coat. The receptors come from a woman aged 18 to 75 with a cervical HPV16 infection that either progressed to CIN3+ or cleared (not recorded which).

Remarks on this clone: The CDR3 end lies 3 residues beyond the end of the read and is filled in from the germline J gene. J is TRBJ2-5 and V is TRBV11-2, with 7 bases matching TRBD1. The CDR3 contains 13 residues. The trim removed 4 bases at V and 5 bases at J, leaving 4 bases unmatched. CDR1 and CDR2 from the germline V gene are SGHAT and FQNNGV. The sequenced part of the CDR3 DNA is TGTGCCAGCAGCTCTGGACAGGCCGAGACC. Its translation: CASSSGQAET. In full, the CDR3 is CASSSGQAETQYF.

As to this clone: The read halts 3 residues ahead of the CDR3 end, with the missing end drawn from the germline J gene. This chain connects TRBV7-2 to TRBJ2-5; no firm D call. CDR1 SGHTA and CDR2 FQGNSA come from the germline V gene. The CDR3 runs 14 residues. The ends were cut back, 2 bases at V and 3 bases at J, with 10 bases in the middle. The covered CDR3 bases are TGTGCCAGCAGCTTAAACTGGGCGAAAGAGACC. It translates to CASSLNWAKET. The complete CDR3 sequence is CASSLNWAKETQYF.

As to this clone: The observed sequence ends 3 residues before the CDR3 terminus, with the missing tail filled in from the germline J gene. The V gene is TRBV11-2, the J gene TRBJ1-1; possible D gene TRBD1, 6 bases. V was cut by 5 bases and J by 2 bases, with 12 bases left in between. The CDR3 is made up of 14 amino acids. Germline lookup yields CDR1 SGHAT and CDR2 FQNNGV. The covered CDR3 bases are TGTGCCAGCAGCCTCAGACAGGTTAACACTGAA. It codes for CASSLRQVNTE. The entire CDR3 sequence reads CASSLRQVNTEAFF.

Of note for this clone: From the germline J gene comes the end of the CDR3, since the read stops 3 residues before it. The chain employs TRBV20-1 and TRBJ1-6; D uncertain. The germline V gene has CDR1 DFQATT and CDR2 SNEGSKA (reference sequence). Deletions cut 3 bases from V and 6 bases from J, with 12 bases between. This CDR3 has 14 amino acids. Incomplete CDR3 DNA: TGCAGTGCTAGTGCCCCGACTTTTAATTCACCC. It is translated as CSASAPTFNSP. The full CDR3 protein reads CSASAPTFNSPLHF.

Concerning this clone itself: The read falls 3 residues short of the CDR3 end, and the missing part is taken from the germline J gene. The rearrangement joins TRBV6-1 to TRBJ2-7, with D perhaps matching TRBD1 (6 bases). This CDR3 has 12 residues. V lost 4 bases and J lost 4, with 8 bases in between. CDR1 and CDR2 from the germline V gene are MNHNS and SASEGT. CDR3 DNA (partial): TGTGCCAGCAGTGGCAGGGGATACGAG. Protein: CASSGRGYE. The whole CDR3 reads CASSGRGYEQYF.

The CDR3 spells CSARDRQEEPYEQYF. Incomplete CDR3 DNA: TGCAGTGCTAGAGATCGACAGGAAGAGCCCTACGAG. The chain carries TRBV20-1 and TRBJ2-7, with a tentative D call TRBD1 (6 bases). The read halts 3 residues ahead of the CDR3 end, with the missing end drawn from the germline J gene. V gave up 0 bases and J gave up 2 bases, with 14 bases separating them. The V gene's germline CDR1 is DFQATT and CDR2 SNEGSKA (reference sequence). The CDR3 has 15 amino acids.

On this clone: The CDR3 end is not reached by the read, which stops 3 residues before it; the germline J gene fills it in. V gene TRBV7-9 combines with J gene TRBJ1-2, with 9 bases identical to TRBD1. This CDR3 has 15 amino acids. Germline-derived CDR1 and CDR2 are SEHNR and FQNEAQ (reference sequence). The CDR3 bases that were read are TGTGCCAGCAGCTTAGGACAGGGGGGTAGCGGCGAC. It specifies CASSLGQGGSGD. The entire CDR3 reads CASSLGQGGSGDYTF.

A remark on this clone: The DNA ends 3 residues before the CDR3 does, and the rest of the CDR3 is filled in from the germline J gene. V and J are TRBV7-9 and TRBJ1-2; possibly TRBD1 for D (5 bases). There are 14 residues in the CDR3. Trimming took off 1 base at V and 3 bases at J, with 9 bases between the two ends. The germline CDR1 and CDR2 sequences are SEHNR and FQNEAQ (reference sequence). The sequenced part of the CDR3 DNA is TGTGCCAGCAGCTTAGGAGAGGGGCACTATGGC. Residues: CASSLGEGHYG. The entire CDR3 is CASSLGEGHYGYTF. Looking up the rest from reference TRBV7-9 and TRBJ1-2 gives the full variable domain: DTGVSQNPRHKITKRGQNVTFRCDPISEHNRLYWYRQTLGQGPEFLTYFQNEAQLEKSRLLSDRFSAERPKGSFSTLEIQRTEQGDSAMYLCASSLGEGHYGYTFGSGTRLTVV.

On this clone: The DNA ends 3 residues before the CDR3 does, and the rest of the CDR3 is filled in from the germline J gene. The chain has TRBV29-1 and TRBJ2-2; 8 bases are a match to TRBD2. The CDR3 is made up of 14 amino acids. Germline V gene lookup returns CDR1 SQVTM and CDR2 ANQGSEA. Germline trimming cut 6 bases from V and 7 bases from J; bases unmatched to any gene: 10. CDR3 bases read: TGCAGCGTGGGCTGGGCGGGGGGCGGCGGGGAG. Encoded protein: CSVGWAGGGGE. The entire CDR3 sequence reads CSVGWAGGGGELFF.

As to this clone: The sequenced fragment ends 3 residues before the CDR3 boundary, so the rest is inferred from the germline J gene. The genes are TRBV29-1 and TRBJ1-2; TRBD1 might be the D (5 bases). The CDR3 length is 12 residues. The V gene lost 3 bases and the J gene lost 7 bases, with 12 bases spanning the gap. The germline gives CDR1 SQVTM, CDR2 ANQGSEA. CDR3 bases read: TGCAGCGTTGAGTTGGGGGGGGGTGGC. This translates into CSVELGGGG. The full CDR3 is CSVELGGGGYTF.

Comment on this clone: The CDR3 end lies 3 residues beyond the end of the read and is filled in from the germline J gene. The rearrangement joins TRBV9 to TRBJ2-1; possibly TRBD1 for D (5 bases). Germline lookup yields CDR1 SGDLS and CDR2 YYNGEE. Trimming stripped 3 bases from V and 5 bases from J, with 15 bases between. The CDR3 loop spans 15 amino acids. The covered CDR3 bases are TGTGCCAGCAGCGCCAACCCTACAGGTGACAATGAG. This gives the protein CASSANPTGDNE. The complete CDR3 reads CASSANPTGDNEQFF.

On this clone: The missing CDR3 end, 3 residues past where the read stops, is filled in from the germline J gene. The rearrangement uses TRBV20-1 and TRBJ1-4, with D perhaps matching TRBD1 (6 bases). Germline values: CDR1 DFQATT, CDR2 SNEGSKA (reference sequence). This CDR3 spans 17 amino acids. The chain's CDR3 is CSARDRGGGLLNSPLFF. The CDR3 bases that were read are TGCAGTGCTAGAGATCGGGGCGGGGGGCTGCTTAATTCACCA.

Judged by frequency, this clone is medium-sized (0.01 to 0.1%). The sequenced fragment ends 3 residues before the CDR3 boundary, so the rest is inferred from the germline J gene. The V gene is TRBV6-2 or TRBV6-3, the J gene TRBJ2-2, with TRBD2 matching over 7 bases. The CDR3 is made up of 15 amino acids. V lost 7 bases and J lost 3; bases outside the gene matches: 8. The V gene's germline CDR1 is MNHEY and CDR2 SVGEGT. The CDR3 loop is CASTPGTTHTGELFF. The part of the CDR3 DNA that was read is TGTGCCAGCACCCCCGGGACTACTCACACCGGGGAG.

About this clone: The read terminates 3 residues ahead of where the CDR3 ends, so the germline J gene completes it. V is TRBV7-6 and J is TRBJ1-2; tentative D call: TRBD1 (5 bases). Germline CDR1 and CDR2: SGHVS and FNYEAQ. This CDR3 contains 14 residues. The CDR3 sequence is CASSRKGPLYDYTF. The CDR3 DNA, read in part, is TGTGCCAGCAGTAGGAAGGGGCCGCTATACGAC.

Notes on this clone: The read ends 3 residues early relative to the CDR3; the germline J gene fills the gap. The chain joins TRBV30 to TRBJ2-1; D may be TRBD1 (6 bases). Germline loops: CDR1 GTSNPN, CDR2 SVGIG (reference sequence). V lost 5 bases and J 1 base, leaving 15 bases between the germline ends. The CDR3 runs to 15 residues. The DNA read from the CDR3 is TGTGCCTGGGGCGGAACAGGGATGTCCTACAATGAG. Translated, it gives CAWGGTGMSYNE. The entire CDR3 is CAWGGTGMSYNEQFF.

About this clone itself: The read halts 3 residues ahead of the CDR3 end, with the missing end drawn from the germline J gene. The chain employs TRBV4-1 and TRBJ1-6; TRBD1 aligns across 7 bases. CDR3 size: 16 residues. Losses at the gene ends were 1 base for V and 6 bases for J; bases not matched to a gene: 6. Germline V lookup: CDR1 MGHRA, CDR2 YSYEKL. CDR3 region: CASSQGGGALNSPLHF. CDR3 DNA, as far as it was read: TGCGCCAGCAGCCAAGGAGGGGGCGCGCTTAATTCACCC.

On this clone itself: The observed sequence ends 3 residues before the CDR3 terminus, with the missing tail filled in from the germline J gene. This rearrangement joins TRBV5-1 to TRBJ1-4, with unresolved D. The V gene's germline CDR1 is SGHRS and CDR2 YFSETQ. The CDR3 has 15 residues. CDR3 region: CASSLDMFPNSPLFF. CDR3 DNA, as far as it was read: TGCGCCAGCAGCTTGGACATGTTCCCCAATTCACCA.

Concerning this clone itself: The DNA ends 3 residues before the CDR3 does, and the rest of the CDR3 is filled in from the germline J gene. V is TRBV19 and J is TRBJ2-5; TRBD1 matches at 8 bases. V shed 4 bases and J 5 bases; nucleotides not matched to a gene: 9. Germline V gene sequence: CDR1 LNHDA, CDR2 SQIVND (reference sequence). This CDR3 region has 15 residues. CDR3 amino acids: CASSNDRGPWETQYF. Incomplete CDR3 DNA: TGTGCCAGTAGTAACGACAGGGGACCCTGGGAGACC.

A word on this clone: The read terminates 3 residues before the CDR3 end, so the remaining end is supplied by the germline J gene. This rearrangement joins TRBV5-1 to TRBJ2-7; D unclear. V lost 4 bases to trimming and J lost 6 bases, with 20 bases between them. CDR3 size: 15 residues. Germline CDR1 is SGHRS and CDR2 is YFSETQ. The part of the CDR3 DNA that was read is TGCGCCAGCAGCCTGGCATTATCCCCGACGGGCGAG. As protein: CASSLALSPTGE. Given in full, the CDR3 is CASSLALSPTGEQYF.

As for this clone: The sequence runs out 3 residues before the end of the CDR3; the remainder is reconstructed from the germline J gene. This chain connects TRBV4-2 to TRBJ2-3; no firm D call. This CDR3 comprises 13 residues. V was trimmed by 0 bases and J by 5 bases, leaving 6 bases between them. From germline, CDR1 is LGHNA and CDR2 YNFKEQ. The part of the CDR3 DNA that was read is TGTGCCAGCAGCCAAGACCCAGTAGATACG. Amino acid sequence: CASSQDPVDT. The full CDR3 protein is CASSQDPVDTQYF.

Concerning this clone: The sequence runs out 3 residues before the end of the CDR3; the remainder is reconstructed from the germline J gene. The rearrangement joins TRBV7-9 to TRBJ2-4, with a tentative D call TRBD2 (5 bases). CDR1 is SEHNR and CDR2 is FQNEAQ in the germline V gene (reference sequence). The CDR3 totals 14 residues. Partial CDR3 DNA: TGTGCCAGCAGCTTAGGACTGACTAACTATGGT. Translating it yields CASSLGLTNYG. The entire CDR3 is CASSLGLTNYGQYF.

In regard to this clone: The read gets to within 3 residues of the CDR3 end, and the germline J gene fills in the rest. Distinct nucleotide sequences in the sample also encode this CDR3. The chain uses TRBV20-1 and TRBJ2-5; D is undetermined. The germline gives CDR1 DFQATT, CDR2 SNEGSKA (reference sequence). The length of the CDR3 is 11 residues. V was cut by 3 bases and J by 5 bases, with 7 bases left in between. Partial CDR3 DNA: TGCAGTGCTAGGATCGGGGAGACC. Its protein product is CSARIGET. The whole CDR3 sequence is CSARIGETQYF.

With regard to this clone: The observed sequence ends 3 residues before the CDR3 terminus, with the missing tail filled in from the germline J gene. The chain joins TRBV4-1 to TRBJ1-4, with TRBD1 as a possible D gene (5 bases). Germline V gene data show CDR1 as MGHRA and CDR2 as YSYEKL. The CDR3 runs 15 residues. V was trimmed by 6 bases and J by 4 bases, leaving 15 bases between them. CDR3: CASSAQGGVNEKLFF. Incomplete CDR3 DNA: TGCGCCAGCAGTGCCCAGGGTGGGGTTAATGAAAAA.

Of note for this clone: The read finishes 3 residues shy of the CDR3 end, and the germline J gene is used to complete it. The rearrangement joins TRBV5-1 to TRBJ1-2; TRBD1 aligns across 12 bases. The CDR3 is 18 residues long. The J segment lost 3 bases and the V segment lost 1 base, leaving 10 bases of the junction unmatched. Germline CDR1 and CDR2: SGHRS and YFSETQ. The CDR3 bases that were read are TGCGCCAGCAGCTTGACCGGGACAGGGGGCGGTGGGGACTATGGC. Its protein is CASSLTGTGGGGDYG. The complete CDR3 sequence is CASSLTGTGGGGDYGYTF.

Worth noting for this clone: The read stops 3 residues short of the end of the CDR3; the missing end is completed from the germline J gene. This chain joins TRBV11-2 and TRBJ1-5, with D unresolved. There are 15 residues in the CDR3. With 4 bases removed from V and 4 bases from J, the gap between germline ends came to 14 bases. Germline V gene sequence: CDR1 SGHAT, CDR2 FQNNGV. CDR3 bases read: TGTGCCAGCAGCTCCGTCGAAGGTCGAAATCAGCCC. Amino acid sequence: CASSSVEGRNQP. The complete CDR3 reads CASSSVEGRNQPQHF. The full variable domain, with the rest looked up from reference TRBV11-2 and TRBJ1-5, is EAGVAQSPRYKIIEKRQSVAFWCNPISGHATLYWYQQILGQGPKLLIQFQNNGVVDDSQLPKDRFSAERLKGVDSTLKIQPAKLEDSAVYLCASSSVEGRNQPQHFGDGTRLSIL.

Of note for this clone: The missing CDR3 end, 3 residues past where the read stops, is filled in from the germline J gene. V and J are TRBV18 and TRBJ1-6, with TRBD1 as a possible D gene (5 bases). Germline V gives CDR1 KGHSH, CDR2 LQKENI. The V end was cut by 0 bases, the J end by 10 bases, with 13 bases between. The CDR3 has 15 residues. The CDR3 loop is CASSPPGGDGSPLHF. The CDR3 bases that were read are TGTGCCAGCTCACCACCGGGAGGGGATGGATCACCC. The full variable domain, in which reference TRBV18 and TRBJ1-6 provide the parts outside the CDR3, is NAGVMQNPRHLVRRRGQEARLRCSPMKGHSHVYWYRQLPEEGLKFMVYLQKENIIDESGMPKERFSAEFPKEGPSILRIQQVVRGDSAAYFCASSPPGGDGSPLHFGNGTRLTVT.

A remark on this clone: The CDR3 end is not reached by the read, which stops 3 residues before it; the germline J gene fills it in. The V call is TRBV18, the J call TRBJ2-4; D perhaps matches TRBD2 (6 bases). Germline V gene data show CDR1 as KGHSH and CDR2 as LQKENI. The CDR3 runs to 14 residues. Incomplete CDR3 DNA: TGTGCCAGCTCACCGGAGGGTCTCTCCTATGGT. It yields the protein CASSPEGLSYG. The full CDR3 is CASSPEGLSYGQYF.

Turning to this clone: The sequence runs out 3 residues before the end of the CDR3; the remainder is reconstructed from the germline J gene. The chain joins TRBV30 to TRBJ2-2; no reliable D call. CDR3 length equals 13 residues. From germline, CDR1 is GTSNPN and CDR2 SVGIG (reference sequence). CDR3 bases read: TGTGCCTGGGAAGTTGCAACTAATGAAAAG. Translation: CAWEVATNEK. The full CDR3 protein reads CAWEVATNEKLFF. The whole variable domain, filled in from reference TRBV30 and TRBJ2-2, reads SQTIHQWPATLVQPVGSPLSLECTVEGTSNPNLYWYRQAAGRGLQLLFYSVGIGQISSEVPQNLSASRPQDRQFILSSKKLLLSDSGFYLCAWEVATNEKLFFGEGSRLTVL.

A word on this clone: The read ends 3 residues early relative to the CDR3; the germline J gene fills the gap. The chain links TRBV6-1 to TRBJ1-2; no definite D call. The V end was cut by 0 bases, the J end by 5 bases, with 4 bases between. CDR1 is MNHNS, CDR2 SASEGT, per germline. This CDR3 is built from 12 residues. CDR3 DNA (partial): TGTGCCAGCAGTGAAGCAGGGTATGGC. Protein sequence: CASSEAGYG. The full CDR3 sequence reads CASSEAGYGYTF.